This entry describes one T cell receptor (beta chain). Its target is not known. This sample is drawn from a study of T-cell memory formation after mild COVID-19. Findings and caveats of the study: Clones contracting day 15 to 85 were balanced CD4/CD8; later expanders leaned CD4+.

TCRdb itself ran the 5' RACE reads through MiXCR, one entry per CDR3 protein. The profile shows 130,000 to 150,000 distinct CDR3 sequences, 19% of them singletons. The sample consisted of PBMCs or a T cell subset sorted from them (not recorded which). This receptor was taken from an adult woman who had mild COVID-19 (a few samples of this study predate the infection). Cell type and time point are not known.

The CDR3, as DNA: TGTGCCAGCAGCTTGGGAGCGCCAACAGATACGCAGTATTTT. Translating gives CASSLGAPTDTQYF. This chain links TRBV5-6 with TRBJ2-3; D is unclear. Trimming took off 0 bases at V and 3 bases at J, with 8 bases between the two ends. The CDR3 totals 14 residues. The germline V gene has CDR1 SGHDT and CDR2 YYEEEE.